Below, 8 T cell receptor beta chains from the same sample are listed, as sequenced in a study of T cells after yellow fever vaccination. TCRdb called the 5' RACE reads again in MiXCR, with one record for every CDR3 protein. The table includes around 100,000 distinct CDR3 sequences, about 5.8% detected once. Sequenced here: CD8+ T cells sorted from PBMCs, sampled 10 days after the yellow fever booster vaccination. These TCRs come from a man younger than 30 who received the YFV17D yellow fever vaccine.

This clonotype was recorded many times. This chain connects TRBV10-2 to TRBJ2-1; no clear D. Trimming shortened V by 9 bases and J by 5 bases, and 20 bases separated the two germline ends. Per the germline V gene, CDR1 is WSHSY and CDR2 is SAAADI. The CDR3 runs 15 residues. In DNA, the CDR3 is TGCGCCAGTTCTCGGACCGAGCAACCCCACAATGAGCAGTTCTTC. Residues: CASSRTEQPHNEQFF.

V gene TRBV5-6 combines with J gene TRBJ2-7; D is possibly TRBD1 or TRBD2 (5 bases each). CDR1 SGHDT and CDR2 YYEEEE come from the germline V gene. Trimming shortened V by 3 bases and J by 4 bases, and 23 bases separated the two germline ends. The length of the CDR3 is 17 residues. CDR3 nucleotide sequence: TGTGCCAGCAGCTCAGAAGCCCGGGACGGGGTGATATACGAGCAGTACTTC. Its translation is CASSSEARDGVIYEQYF.

The CDR3: CASSDLVARETQYF. DNA of the CDR3: TGTGCCAGCAGTGATCTTGTCGCGCGGGAGACCCAGTACTTC. This chain joins TRBV2 and TRBJ2-5; D is ambiguous. V was cut by 3 bases and J by 5 bases, with 13 bases left in between. The CDR3 extends over 14 amino acids. CDR1 is SNHLY, CDR2 FYNNEI, per germline.

The gene calls are TRBV12-3 or TRBV12-4 and TRBJ2-1, with 7 positions matching TRBD1. V dropped 6 bases and J dropped 3; count of bases not matched to a gene: 8. The CDR3 is 15 amino acids. This chain's CDR3 is CASSRQGGDYNEQFF. In nucleotides, the CDR3 is TGTGCCAGCAGCCGACAAGGGGGCGACTACAATGAGCAGTTCTTC.

The chain uses TRBV29-1 and TRBJ1-2; D is ambiguous. CDR3 length: 14 residues. Germline loops: CDR1 SQVTM, CDR2 ANQGSEA. The germline V and J ends were trimmed by 6 bases and 5 bases, with 19 bases remaining between them. In DNA, the CDR3 is TGCAGCGTCCCTCCCTTAGAGACTGAGTATGGCTACACCTTC. This gives the protein CSVPPLETEYGYTF.

This clonotype was seen ten or more times. This chain links TRBV7-3 with TRBJ2-1; 9 nucleotides align to TRBD2. CDR1 SGHTA and CDR2 FQGTGA come from the germline V gene. This CDR3 comprises 17 residues. V dropped 6 bases and J dropped 8; count of bases not matched to a gene: 17. The CDR3: CASSQYNIAGDLDEQFF. The CDR3 DNA sequence: TGTGCCAGCAGTCAGTATAATATAGCGGGGGATCTCGATGAGCAGTTCTTC.

This clonotype was seen only a few times. The CDR3, as DNA: TGTGCCAGCAGCGGGATGAGAAGCGGACACCCAAGCCTGGGGCAGTTCTTC. The encoded protein is CASSGMRSGHPSLGQFF. This chain connects TRBV7-8 to TRBJ2-1, with D perhaps being TRBD1 or TRBD2 (5 bases each). The CDR3 has 17 amino acids. CDR1 and CDR2 (germline): SGHVS, FQNEAQ. V gave up 5 bases and J gave up 12 bases, with 29 bases separating them.

This clonotype was recorded many times. The chain joins TRBV7-3 to TRBJ2-1; D may be TRBD1 (5 bases). The CDR3 runs to 17 residues. V lost 8 bases to trimming and J lost 1 base, with 21 bases between them. The V gene's germline CDR1 is SGHTA and CDR2 FQGTGA. In DNA, the CDR3 is TGTGCCAGCGCAGAAGGGGCAGGGTACGGGTCCTACAATGAGCAGTTCTTC. Protein sequence: CASAEGAGYGSYNEQFF.